The 31 T cell receptor beta chains in this list originate from one sample, sequenced in a study of OX40 agonist ivuxolimab in advanced cancers. Method: immunoSEQ multiplex PCR; TCRdb's copy keeps in-frame clones and lacks some. The top ten clones hold 50% to 60% of a sample with about 46,000 clones, about nine tenths of them seen once. The specimen was CD4+ or CD8+ T cells sorted from blood, collected in a trial of the OX40 agonist ivuxolimab. These receptors were obtained from an adult with an advanced solid tumor such as melanoma, head and neck, liver or kidney cancer.

V gene TRBV25-1 combines with J gene TRBJ2-1; D may be TRBD1 (5 bases). Trimming cost V 3 bases and J 2 bases, with 8 bases left between them. Germline CDR1 MGHDK, CDR2 SYGVNS. The CDR3 has 14 residues. The CDR3 loop reads CASSDGQPYNEQFF. As DNA, the CDR3 is TGTGCCAGCAGTGATGGACAACCCTACAATGAGCAGTTCTTC.

The J gene is TRBJ2-3, the V gene TRBV7-2, with D possibly matching TRBD1 (5 bases). V dropped 3 bases and J dropped 4 bases, with 8 bases sitting between them. CDR1 SGHTA and CDR2 FQGNSA come from the germline V gene. The length of the CDR3 is 13 residues. CDR3 in amino acids: CASSFRVPDTQYF. The CDR3 bases are TGTGCCAGCAGCTTCAGGGTGCCAGATACGCAGTATTTT.

This clone was counted a single time. This chain uses TRBV14 with TRBJ1-1; D remains ambiguous. Germline loops: CDR1 SGHDN, CDR2 FVKESK. Trimming shortened V by 3 bases and J by 9 bases, and 14 bases separated the two germline ends. The CDR3 spans 13 residues. DNA for the CDR3: TGTGCCAGCAGCCATCTTTCCGGGGTAAAAGCTTTCTTT. Amino acids: CASSHLSGVKAFF.

The V call is TRBV7-2, the J call TRBJ2-5; D perhaps matches TRBD1 (6 bases). The J call is uncertain, as TRBJ2-7 better fits the DNA end. Germline V gene sequence: CDR1 SGHTA, CDR2 FQGNSA. This CDR3 has 14 amino acids. The CDR3 DNA sequence: TGTGCCAGCAGACAGGACAGCTTCTCCTACGAGCAGTACTTC. It is translated as CASRQDSFSYEQYF.

The chain carries TRBV6-5 and TRBJ1-2; 8 bases agree with TRBD1. CDR1 MNHEY and CDR2 SVGAGI come from the germline V gene. J gave up 5 bases and V 2 bases, and 10 bases lay outside the gene matches. The CDR3 contains 16 residues. CDR3 DNA: TGTGCCAGCAGTTACGCACGAACAGGGGGAGGGTATGGCTACACCTTC. It translates to CASSYARTGGGYGYTF.

CDR3 sequence (DNA): TGTGCCAGCAGCCAGGGACCTCTCCCTACCCACAATGAGCAGTTCTTC. Amino acids: CASSQGPLPTHNEQFF. V usage is TRBV21-1 and J usage is TRBJ2-1. TRBV21-1 is flagged as a pseudogene. CDR3 length: 16 amino acids.

A single count supports this clone. This chain joins TRBV19 and TRBJ2-2, with 10 bases matching TRBD1. Germline lookup yields CDR1 LNHDA and CDR2 SQIVND (reference sequence). V lost 6 bases and J lost 6; bases outside the gene matches: 4. This CDR3 region has 14 residues. CDR3 sequence: CASRDRGAAGELFF. In DNA, the CDR3 is TGTGCCAGTAGGGACAGGGGGGCCGCCGGGGAGCTGTTTTTT. The whole variable domain, filled in from reference TRBV19 and TRBJ2-2, reads DGGITQSPKYLFRKEGQNVTLSCEQNLNHDAMYWYRQDPGQGLRLIYYSQIVNDFQKGDIAEGYSVSREKKESFPLTVTSAQKNPTAFYLCASRDRGAAGELFFGEGSRLTVL.

On this clone: This sample also contains other DNA sequences that code for the same CDR3. The CDR3 spells CASSLHSSGNTIYF. In DNA, the CDR3 is TGTGCCAGCAGTCTCCATAGCTCTGGAAACACCATATATTTT. The rearrangement joins TRBV28 to TRBJ1-3; D is ambiguous. Trimming cost V 5 bases and J 0 bases, with 8 bases left between them. CDR3 size: 14 residues. Germline values: CDR1 MDHEN, CDR2 SYDVKM.

The CDR3 DNA reads TGCGCCAGCAGTGCGGACGTTAGCTCCTACGAGCAGTACTTC. It yields the protein CASSADVSSYEQYF. This chain links TRBV10-1 with TRBJ2-7; D unclear. CDR3 length equals 14 residues. From germline, CDR1 is WNHNN and CDR2 SYGVQD (reference sequence). Trimming took 4 bases from V and 0 from J, leaving 10 bases between them.

V and J are TRBV18 and TRBJ2-1; 7 nucleotides match TRBD2. The V segment lost 4 bases and the J segment 7 bases; nucleotides outside the gene matches: 13. The CDR3 extends over 16 amino acids. Per germline, CDR1 KGHSH and CDR2 LQKENI. The CDR3 here is CASSHPGASGANEQFF. CDR3 nucleotides: TGTGCCAGCTCACACCCCGGGGCTAGCGGAGCAAATGAGCAGTTCTTC.

This chain links TRBV7-8 with TRBJ2-7, with D possibly being TRBD1 (5 bases). Trimming pared 1 base from V and 4 bases from J, leaving 20 bases between. CDR3 size: 17 residues. CDR1 and CDR2 (germline): SGHVS, FQNEAQ. This chain's CDR3 is CASSLDGRTRMGYEQYF. Here the CDR3 DNA reads TGTGCCAGCAGCTTAGATGGACGGACAAGAATGGGTTACGAGCAGTACTTC.

The chain has TRBV19 and TRBJ1-1, with D possibly being TRBD1 (5 bases). The V end lost 1 base, the J end lost 5 bases, and 14 bases lay between the germline ends. Germline lookup yields CDR1 LNHDA and CDR2 SQIVND (reference sequence). This CDR3 is built from 15 residues. The CDR3 here is CASSIANGGYTEAFF. In nucleotides, the CDR3 is TGTGCCAGTAGTATAGCCAATGGGGGGTATACTGAAGCTTTCTTT. The full variable domain, with the rest looked up from reference TRBV19 and TRBJ1-1, is DGGITQSPKYLFRKEGQNVTLSCEQNLNHDAMYWYRQDPGQGLRLIYYSQIVNDFQKGDIAEGYSVSREKKESFPLTVTSAQKNPTAFYLCASSIANGGYTEAFFGQGTRLTVV.

The V call is TRBV10-2, the J call TRBJ2-3, with 11 positions matching TRBD2. The CDR3 is 13 amino acids. Trimming removed 7 bases from V and 6 bases from J; junction bases left unmatched: 3. Germline CDR1 is WSHSY and CDR2 is SAAADI. The CDR3: CASMTSGIDTQYF. The CDR3, as DNA: TGCGCCAGCATGACTAGCGGGATTGATACGCAGTATTTT.

The chain combines TRBV27 with TRBJ1-5; 8 bases are shared with TRBD1. The CDR3 spans 14 residues. Germline-derived CDR1 and CDR2 are MNHEY and SMNVEV (reference sequence). V trimming: 6 bases; J trimming: 7 bases; junction bases outside the gene matches: 8. This chain's CDR3 is CASSFWTGRQPQHF. CDR3 bases: TGTGCCAGCAGCTTTTGGACAGGGCGGCAGCCCCAGCATTTT.

A note on this clone: A junction boundary mismatches the germline segment, possibly from a read error. The V gene is TRBV5-1, the J gene TRBJ2-4; tentative D call: TRBD1 (6 bases). The CDR3 spans 15 residues. In germline, CDR1 is SGHRS, CDR2 YFSETQ. The CDR3 loop reads CASSLDSLAKNIQYF. The CDR3 nucleotides read TGCGCCAGCAGTTTGGACAGTCTAGCCAAAAACATTCAGTACTTC. Drawing the rest from reference TRBV5-1 and TRBJ2-4, the complete variable domain is KAGVTQTPRYLIKTRGQQVTLSCSPISGHRSVSWYQQTPGQGLQFLFEYFSETQRNKGNFPGRFSGRQFSNSRSEMNVSTLELGDSALYLCASSLDSLAKNIQYFGAGTRLSVL.

This rearrangement joins TRBV6-5 to TRBJ2-1; 8 nucleotides match TRBD1. Germline assignment: CDR1 MNHEY and CDR2 SVGAGI. Germline trimming cut 1 base from V and 15 bases from J; bases unmatched to any gene: 5. This CDR3 is built from 12 residues. The CDR3 DNA is TGTGCCAGCAGTTACTTACAGGGGGTTTTGTTCTTC. It yields the protein CASSYLQGVLFF.

The rearrangement uses TRBV6-5 and TRBJ1-2; D is ambiguous. The CDR3 length is 14 residues. The V gene's germline CDR1 is MNHEY and CDR2 SVGAGI. V was clipped by 0 bases and J by 8 bases, with 13 bases between them. The CDR3 nucleotides are TGTGCCAGCAGTTACTCGGGCCCCCAAGGGGGCTACACCTTC. Protein product: CASSYSGPQGGYTF.

The chain joins TRBV7-9 to TRBJ2-5, with 9 bases that match TRBD2. The CDR3 sequence is 18 residues long. Germline CDR1 is SEHNR and CDR2 is FQNEAQ (reference sequence). V dropped 2 bases and J dropped 4; count of bases not matched to a gene: 14. For the CDR3, the DNA is TGTGCCAGCAGCTTAACTGGGACTAGCTTCTTCCACCCAGAGACCCAGTACTTC. Translating gives CASSLTGTSFFHPETQYF.

This chain connects TRBV28 to TRBJ1-5; D gene uncertain. CDR1 is MDHEN and CDR2 is SYDVKM in the germline V gene. The CDR3 contains 15 residues. Deletions cut 3 bases from V and 0 bases from J, with 9 bases between. Here the CDR3 reads CASSLSLYSNQPQHF. DNA for the CDR3: TGTGCCAGCAGTTTGAGTCTGTATAGCAATCAGCCCCAGCATTTT.

The chain recombines TRBV6-5 with TRBJ2-1, with TRBD1 as a possible D gene (5 bases). Looked up from germline, CDR1 is MNHEY and CDR2 is SVGAGI. The CDR3 contains 13 residues. V was pared by 6 bases and J by 4 bases, with 10 bases between. The CDR3 DNA reads as TGTGCCAGCAGGGAAGACAGTTACAATGAGCAGTTCTTC. It translates to CASREDSYNEQFF.

The chain uses TRBV19 and TRBJ2-1, with 10 bases lining up with TRBD2. The CDR3 is 15 amino acids. Looked up from germline, CDR1 is LNHDA and CDR2 is SQIVND (reference sequence). V shed 2 bases and J 4 bases; nucleotides not matched to a gene: 2. DNA for the CDR3: TGTGCCAGTAGTATAACTAGCGGGGCATACAATGAGCAGTTCTTC. It encodes CASSITSGAYNEQFF.

The CDR3 DNA sequence: TGCAGCGTAAGAGAGTGGCAGCAAGAGACCCAGTACTTC. This gives the protein CSVREWQQETQYF. The chain links TRBV29-1 to TRBJ2-5, with D hard to call. CDR3 size: 13 residues. CDR1 and CDR2 (germline): SQVTM, ANQGSEA. The V end lost 6 bases, the J end lost 2 bases, and 13 bases lay between the germline ends.

This chain links TRBV9 with TRBJ2-7; no clear D. Trimming left V 0 bases short and J 5 bases short, with 12 bases between. From germline, CDR1 is SGDLS and CDR2 YYNGEE. This CDR3 has 14 amino acids. The DNA for the CDR3 is TGTGCCAGCAGCGTAGCTTCGGGTGCGAACGAGCAGTACTTC. Residues: CASSVASGANEQYF.

The chain joins TRBV6-5 to TRBJ2-1; D call uncertain. The V end was cut by 0 bases, the J end by 10 bases, with 13 bases between. This CDR3 is built from 14 residues. Germline V gene lookup returns CDR1 MNHEY and CDR2 SVGAGI. CDR3 nucleotides: TGTGCCAGCAGTTACTCGCCCCTAAATTTAGAGCAGTTCTTC. Protein sequence: CASSYSPLNLEQFF.

This chain links TRBV6-1 with TRBJ2-5, with D possibly matching TRBD2 (6 bases). Per the germline V gene, CDR1 is MNHNS and CDR2 is SASEGT. V was cut by 2 bases and J by 1 base, with 8 bases left in between. There are 14 residues in the CDR3. The CDR3 DNA reads TGTGCCAGCAGTGAACGGGGGTCCCAAGAGACCCAGTACTTC. Translated, it gives CASSERGSQETQYF.

The chain joins TRBV2 to TRBJ2-3, with no clear D. V lost 5 bases to trimming and J lost 10 bases, with 13 bases between them. This CDR3 comprises 12 residues. CDR1 SNHLY and CDR2 FYNNEI come from the germline V gene. As DNA, the CDR3 is TGTGCCAGCAGTAAGGACGGATGGGCGCAGTATTTT. This codes for CASSKDGWAQYF.

The rearrangement uses TRBV19 and TRBJ2-1; TRBD2 agrees at 11 bases. Looked up from germline, CDR1 is LNHDA and CDR2 is SQIVND (reference sequence). Losses at the gene ends were 5 bases for V and 7 bases for J; bases not matched to a gene: 10. The CDR3 runs to 16 residues. CDR3 sequence (DNA): TGTGCCAGTAGTCCACGCCTAGCGGGAGGAGGTAATGAGCAGTTCTTC. It yields the protein CASSPRLAGGGNEQFF.

The genes are TRBV4-3 and TRBJ2-3, with a weak D call TRBD2 (5 bases). Germline V gives CDR1 LGHNA, CDR2 YSLEER. The V and J ends lost 4 bases and 4 bases respectively, with 12 bases between them. The CDR3 has 14 residues. CDR3 in amino acids: CASSRAPGADTQYF. In DNA form, the CDR3 reads TGCGCCAGCAGCCGAGCACCCGGGGCAGATACGCAGTATTTT.

This chain links TRBV2 with TRBJ2-7; TRBD2 might be the D (5 bases). Trimming removed 2 bases from V and 1 base from J, with 12 bases in between. This CDR3 region has 15 residues. Germline CDR1 is SNHLY and CDR2 is FYNNEI. CDR3 nucleotide sequence: TGTGCCAGCAGTGAATATTTCGGGGAATCCTACGAGCAGTACTTC. Protein product: CASSEYFGESYEQYF.

The V and J genes are TRBV9 and TRBJ2-1; D is ambiguous. Germline-derived CDR1 and CDR2 are SGDLS and YYNGEE. V lost 4 bases and J 4 bases, leaving 9 bases between the germline ends. There are 13 residues in the CDR3. CDR3 region: CASSTGLYNEQFF. The CDR3 DNA reads TGTGCCAGCAGCACGGGCCTTTACAATGAGCAGTTCTTC.

V is TRBV11-2 and J is TRBJ2-7; perhaps TRBD2 as D (5 bases). Trimming took off 4 bases at V and 0 bases at J, with 13 bases between the two ends. Germline loops: CDR1 SGHAT, CDR2 FQNNGV. The CDR3 totals 15 residues. This CDR3 reads CASSSRTGISYEQYF. Written as DNA, the CDR3 is TGTGCCAGCAGCTCGCGGACGGGGATCTCCTACGAGCAGTACTTC.